This T cell receptor beta chain was sequenced during a study of T cell repertoires in cytomegalovirus infection. Study-wide context: TCR beta signatures that were public indicated CMV infection and matching HLA type. The study's findings and limits: Summed frequency of public TCR beta families distinguished CMV carriers with the relevant HLA. It was HLA-C-restricted CMV-specific TCR beta clonotypes that dominated the response ex vivo.

One entry per CDR3 protein, called by TCRdb with MiXCR from the reads. The table has more than 150,000 distinct CDR3 sequences, 23% seen once. With respect to this clonotype: The antigen is unknown.

Deletions cut 5 bases from V and 4 bases from J, with 14 bases between. Germline V lookup: CDR1 MNHEY, CDR2 SMNVEV (reference sequence). The CDR3 spans 15 residues. The TCR comes from a human donor in good health (CMV status not recorded). Some clones in this sample may be carry-over from other donors' samples. The genes are TRBV27 and TRBJ1-4, with D unresolved. Sample: PBMCs. CDR3 nucleotides: TGTGCCAGCAGTCCGGTGGACCGAGATAATGAAAAACTGTTTTTT. It is translated as CASSPVDRDNEKLFF.